A single sample gave rise to the 22 T cell receptor beta chains below, sequenced in a study of human T cells and chemical hapten exposure. One entry per CDR3 protein results from TCRdb running MiXCR on the RACE reads. The sample contains roughly 43,000 distinct CDR3 sequences, 3% to 4.5% of which appear only once. Time point denoted: healthy volunteer bleed at 6 weeks. Blood, whole and unfractionated, served as the source for total RNA extraction. The material sequenced was whole blood. Receptors were obtained from a human donor in good health. Some clones in this sample may be carry-over from other donors' samples.

This clonotype showed up many times. The chain couples TRBV10-3 to TRBJ1-2; D is uncertain. The CDR3 length is 14 residues. The germline gives CDR1 ENHRY, CDR2 SYGVKD. V was cut by 2 bases and J by 0 bases, with 7 bases left in between. CDR3 sequence: CAISEAESNYGYTF. In DNA, the CDR3 is TGTGCCATCAGTGAGGCCGAATCTAACTATGGCTACACCTTC.

This clonotype was observed a few times. This chain joins TRBV30 and TRBJ2-7; D is perhaps TRBD1 (5 bases). This CDR3 contains 12 residues. V lost 2 bases to trimming and J lost 4 bases, with 9 bases between them. CDR1 is GTSNPN and CDR2 is SVGIG in the germline V gene (reference sequence). The CDR3: CAWSRQTYEQYF. In DNA form, the CDR3 reads TGTGCCTGGAGTAGACAGACTTACGAGCAGTACTTC.

This clonotype was seen ten or more times. The chain joins TRBV27 to TRBJ1-2, with D possibly being TRBD1 (6 bases). CDR3 size: 14 residues. Between the trimmed V and J ends, which lost 2 bases and 8 bases, there was a span of 15 bases. Germline assignment: CDR1 MNHEY and CDR2 SMNVEV (reference sequence). The CDR3 region is CASSLGSTGQGYTF. The CDR3, as DNA: TGTGCCAGCAGTTTAGGCTCTACAGGGCAAGGCTACACCTTC.

There are many counts of this clonotype. V usage is TRBV9 and J usage is TRBJ2-7, with D maybe TRBD2 (5 bases). Trimming shortened V by 3 bases and J by 2 bases, and 15 bases separated the two germline ends. The CDR3 has 15 residues. Germline V gene sequence: CDR1 SGDLS, CDR2 YYNGEE. Here the CDR3 DNA reads TGTGCCAGCAGCGCGTTGGGGAGCGGACCCTACGAGCAGTACTTC. Translated, it gives CASSALGSGPYEQYF.

This clonotype has a count of ten or more. The chain is built from TRBV7-6 and TRBJ2-1; D gene unclear. The V end was cut by 5 bases, the J end by 2 bases, with 7 bases between. CDR3 length equals 13 residues. CDR1 is SGHVS and CDR2 is FNYEAQ in the germline V gene. CDR3 in amino acids: CASSLGAYNEQFF. The CDR3, as DNA: TGTGCCAGCAGCCTAGGCGCCTACAATGAGCAGTTCTTC.

This clonotype was seen ten or more times. The rearrangement links TRBV20-1 to TRBJ2-7; D ambiguous. Looked up from germline, CDR1 is DFQATT and CDR2 is SNEGSKA (reference sequence). Trimming left V 6 bases short and J 0 bases short, with 3 bases between. The CDR3 length is 10 residues. In nucleotides, the CDR3 is TGCAGTGCGCGCTCCTACGAGCAGTACTTC. This gives the protein CSARSYEQYF.

At least ten counts were recorded for this clonotype. The rearrangement uses TRBV12-3 or TRBV12-4 and TRBJ1-4; 7 nucleotides align to TRBD1. V trimming: 5 bases; J trimming: 6 bases; junction bases outside the gene matches: 6. This CDR3 has 14 amino acids. For the CDR3, the DNA is TGTGCCAGCAGTCCCGGGACAGACTATGAAAAACTGTTTTTT. It translates to CASSPGTDYEKLFF.

This clonotype was detected many times. The chain carries TRBV29-1 and TRBJ1-2; no definite D call. V gave up 2 bases and J gave up 8 bases, with 15 bases separating them. The germline gives CDR1 SQVTM, CDR2 ANQGSEA. The length of the CDR3 is 13 residues. The CDR3 coding sequence is TGCAGCGTTGAACCCGGAGGGCATACGGGCTACACCTTC. Translated: CSVEPGGHTGYTF.

This clonotype was detected ten times or more. The chain is built from TRBV20-1 and TRBJ2-3, with D perhaps TRBD2 (5 bases). Trimming cost V 2 bases and J 1 base, with 13 bases left between them. This CDR3 comprises 15 residues. CDR1 DFQATT and CDR2 SNEGSKA come from the germline V gene (reference sequence). Written as DNA, the CDR3 is TGCAGTGCTAGATCGGCTAGCTTTGGCACAGATACGCAGTATTTT. Its protein is CSARSASFGTDTQYF.

Ten or more counts support this clonotype. The V call is TRBV20-1, the J call TRBJ2-3; 8 positions match TRBD1. This CDR3 has 15 residues. Trimming took 5 bases from V and 2 from J; bases not matched to a gene: 9. The germline V gene has CDR1 DFQATT and CDR2 SNEGSKA (reference sequence). The CDR3: CSAHRQGKPTDTQYF. CDR3 DNA sequence: TGCAGTGCTCACCGACAGGGGAAACCCACAGATACGCAGTATTTT.

Many counts were recorded for this clonotype. The rearrangement uses TRBV9 and TRBJ2-1; no reliable D call. The germline V gene has CDR1 SGDLS and CDR2 YYNGEE. The CDR3 extends over 12 amino acids. Trimming left V 0 bases short and J 8 bases short, with 6 bases between. In DNA, the CDR3 is TGTGCCAGCAGCGTAGCTGTCGATGAGCAGTTCTTC. Translation: CASSVAVDEQFF.

This clonotype has a count of ten or more. The V gene is TRBV7-3, the J gene TRBJ1-1, with D perhaps TRBD1 (5 bases). The CDR3 consists of 14 residues. The ends were cut back, 5 bases at V and 4 bases at J, with 14 bases in the middle. The germline gives CDR1 SGHTA, CDR2 FQGTGA. The CDR3 sequence is CASSHRREGTEAFF. CDR3 sequence (DNA): TGTGCCAGCAGCCATCGCAGGGAGGGCACTGAAGCTTTCTTT.

This clonotype has a count of ten or more. The V and J genes are TRBV12-5 and TRBJ1-1; D remains ambiguous. This CDR3 contains 14 residues. Germline assignment: CDR1 LGHNT and CDR2 FRNRAP. V lost 2 bases and J 0 bases, leaving 7 bases between the germline ends. CDR3 sequence reads: CASGLTPMNTEAFF. DNA for the CDR3: TGTGCTAGTGGTTTGACCCCGATGAACACTGAAGCTTTCTTT.

There are many counts of this clonotype. The gene calls are TRBV29-1 and TRBJ2-5; perhaps TRBD1 as D (6 bases). The CDR3 sequence is 14 residues long. Germline CDR1 SQVTM, CDR2 ANQGSEA. With 5 bases removed from V and 4 bases from J, the gap between germline ends came to 17 bases. The CDR3 bases are TGCAGCGTTTCATCCGGGACACCTGGAGAGACCCAGTACTTC. Residues: CSVSSGTPGETQYF.

This clonotype was recorded at least ten times. The gene calls are TRBV9 and TRBJ2-1, with TRBD1 as a possible D gene (6 bases). Trimming left V 3 bases short and J 7 bases short, with 17 bases between. This CDR3 spans 15 amino acids. Germline-derived CDR1 and CDR2 are SGDLS and YYNGEE. In DNA, the CDR3 is TGTGCCAGCAGCGGGAATGGGGGCCCTTGGAATGAGCAGTTCTTC. Translated, it gives CASSGNGGPWNEQFF.

This clonotype was counted many times. The chain employs TRBV6-5 and TRBJ1-4; a weak D match, TRBD1 (5 bases). The ends were cut back, 7 bases at V and 6 bases at J, with 18 bases in the middle. Germline-derived CDR1 and CDR2 are MNHEY and SVGAGI. The CDR3 length is 15 residues. As DNA, the CDR3 is TGTGCCAGCACCCCCGGGGGAGGGCGACATGAAAAACTGTTTTTT. Encoded protein: CASTPGGGRHEKLFF.

This clonotype was picked up many times. The rearrangement joins TRBV12-3 or TRBV12-4 to TRBJ2-7; D call uncertain. V lost 0 bases and J 9 bases, leaving 12 bases between the germline ends. The CDR3 extends over 13 amino acids. CDR3 sequence (DNA): TGTGCCAGCAGTTTAGCTCTAACATGGCGGCAGTACTTC. Residues: CASSLALTWRQYF.

This clonotype was seen a handful of times. This sequence joins TRBV6-5 and TRBJ1-5, with 9 bases that match TRBD1. The CDR3 spans 16 residues. Trimming took 6 bases from V and 0 from J; bases not matched to a gene: 6. The germline CDR1 and CDR2 sequences are MNHEY and SVGAGI. The CDR3 nucleotides read TGTGCCAGCAGGGACGGACAGGGGAATAGCAATCAGCCCCAGCATTTT. This encodes CASRDGQGNSNQPQHF.

This clonotype was detected a few times. The chain employs TRBV20-1 and TRBJ2-5; TRBD1 agrees at 7 bases. The germline V gene has CDR1 DFQATT and CDR2 SNEGSKA (reference sequence). V shed 5 bases and J 2 bases; nucleotides not matched to a gene: 5. This CDR3 has 13 amino acids. CDR3 sequence: CSAGRQGQETQYF. DNA for the CDR3: TGCAGTGCTGGTAGACAGGGTCAAGAGACCCAGTACTTC.

This clonotype showed up many times. This chain connects TRBV29-1 to TRBJ1-2; no reliable D call. Trimming pared 3 bases from V and 4 bases from J, leaving 9 bases between. Germline V gene sequence: CDR1 SQVTM, CDR2 ANQGSEA. This CDR3 is 12 amino acids long. DNA of the CDR3: TGCAGCGTTGAGGCAGTCGGCTATGGCTACACCTTC. Its translation is CSVEAVGYGYTF.

This clonotype was picked up many times. The rearrangement uses TRBV20-1 and TRBJ1-6; 8 bases map to TRBD1. The CDR3 runs to 17 residues. The trim removed 0 bases at V and 4 bases at J, leaving 8 bases unmatched. Germline CDR1 DFQATT, CDR2 SNEGSKA (reference sequence). The CDR3 nucleotides read TGCAGTGCTAGAGAGCGGGACAGGACGATTTATAATTCACCCCTCCACTTT. Translating it yields CSARERDRTIYNSPLHF.

There are many counts of this clonotype. This sequence joins TRBV20-1 and TRBJ1-1, with D perhaps matching TRBD1 (6 bases). Trimming pared 6 bases from V and 0 bases from J, leaving 14 bases between. Germline CDR1 DFQATT, CDR2 SNEGSKA (reference sequence). The CDR3 is 14 amino acids. The CDR3 bases are TGCAGTGCCCTTACGGGGGCCCTGAACACTGAAGCTTTCTTT. Encoded protein: CSALTGALNTEAFF.